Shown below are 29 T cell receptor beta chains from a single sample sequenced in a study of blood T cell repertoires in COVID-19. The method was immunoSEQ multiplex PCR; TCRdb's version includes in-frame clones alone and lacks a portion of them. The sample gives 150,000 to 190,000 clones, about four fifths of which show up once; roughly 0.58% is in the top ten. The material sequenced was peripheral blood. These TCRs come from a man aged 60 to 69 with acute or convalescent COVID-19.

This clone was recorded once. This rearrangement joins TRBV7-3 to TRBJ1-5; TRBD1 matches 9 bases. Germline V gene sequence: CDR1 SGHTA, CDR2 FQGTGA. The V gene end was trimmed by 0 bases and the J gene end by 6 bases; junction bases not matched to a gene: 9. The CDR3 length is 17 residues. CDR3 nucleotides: TGTGCCAGCAGCTTAACGTTTGAACAGGGGGCTCTTCAGCCCCAGCATTTT. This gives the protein CASSLTFEQGALQPQHF.

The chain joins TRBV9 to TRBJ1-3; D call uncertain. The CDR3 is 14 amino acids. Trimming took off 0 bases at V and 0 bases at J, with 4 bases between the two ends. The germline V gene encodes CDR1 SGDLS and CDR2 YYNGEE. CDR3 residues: CASSVGSSGNTIYF. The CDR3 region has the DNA TGTGCCAGCAGCGTAGGGAGCTCTGGAAACACCATATATTTT.

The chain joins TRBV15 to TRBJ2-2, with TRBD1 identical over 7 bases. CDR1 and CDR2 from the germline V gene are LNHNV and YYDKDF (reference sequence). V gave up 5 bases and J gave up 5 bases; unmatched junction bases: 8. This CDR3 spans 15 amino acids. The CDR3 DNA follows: TGTGCCACCAGCCCGCGACAGGGTCCGACCGGGGAGCTGTTTTTT. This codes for CATSPRQGPTGELFF.

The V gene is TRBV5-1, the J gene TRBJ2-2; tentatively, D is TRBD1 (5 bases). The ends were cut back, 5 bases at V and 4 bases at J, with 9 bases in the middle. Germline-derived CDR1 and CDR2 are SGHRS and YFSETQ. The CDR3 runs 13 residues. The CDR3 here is CASSRRGTGELFF. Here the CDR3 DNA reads TGCGCCAGCAGTCGAAGGGGCACCGGGGAGCTGTTTTTT.

The CDR3 region has the DNA TGTGCCAGCAGACCCTGGACAGGGGTCATGGGCTACACCTTC. This sequence encodes CASRPWTGVMGYTF. This chain connects TRBV27 to TRBJ1-2; 9 bases match TRBD1. Per the germline V gene, CDR1 is MNHEY and CDR2 is SMNVEV (reference sequence). V lost 6 bases and J lost 8; bases outside the gene matches: 10. CDR3 length: 14 residues.

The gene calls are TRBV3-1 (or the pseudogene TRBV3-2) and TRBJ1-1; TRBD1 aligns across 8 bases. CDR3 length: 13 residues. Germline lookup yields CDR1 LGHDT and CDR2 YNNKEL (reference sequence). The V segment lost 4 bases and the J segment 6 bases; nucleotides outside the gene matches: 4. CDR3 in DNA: TGTGCCAGCAGCCTGCAGGGGGCCGCTGAAGCTTTCTTT. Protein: CASSLQGAAEAFF.

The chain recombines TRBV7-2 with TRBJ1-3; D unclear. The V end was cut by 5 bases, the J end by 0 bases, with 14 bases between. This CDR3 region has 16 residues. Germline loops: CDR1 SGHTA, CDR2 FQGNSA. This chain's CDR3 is CASSRQTTISGNTIYF. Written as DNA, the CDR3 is TGTGCCAGCAGCCGTCAGACTACTATCTCTGGAAACACCATATATTTT.

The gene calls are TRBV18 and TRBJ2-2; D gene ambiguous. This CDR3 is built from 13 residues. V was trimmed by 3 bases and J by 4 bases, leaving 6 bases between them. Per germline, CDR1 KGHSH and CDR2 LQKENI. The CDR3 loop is CASSPSVTGELFF. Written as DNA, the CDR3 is TGTGCCAGCTCACCGTCCGTCACCGGGGAGCTGTTTTTT. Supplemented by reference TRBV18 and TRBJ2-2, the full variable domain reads NAGVMQNPRHLVRRRGQEARLRCSPMKGHSHVYWYRQLPEEGLKFMVYLQKENIIDESGMPKERFSAEFPKEGPSILRIQQVVRGDSAAYFCASSPSVTGELFFGEGSRLTVL.

The CDR3 sequence is CASSSTSGGSVYHEQYF. Here the CDR3 DNA reads TGTGCCAGCAGTTCTACTAGCGGGGGGTCCGTATACCACGAGCAGTACTTC. V and J are TRBV6-2 or TRBV6-3 and TRBJ2-7; 12 bases fit TRBD2. The V gene's germline CDR1 is MNHEY and CDR2 SVGEGT. The V and J ends lost 4 bases and 5 bases, in that order; junction bases with no gene match: 12. This CDR3 has 17 amino acids.

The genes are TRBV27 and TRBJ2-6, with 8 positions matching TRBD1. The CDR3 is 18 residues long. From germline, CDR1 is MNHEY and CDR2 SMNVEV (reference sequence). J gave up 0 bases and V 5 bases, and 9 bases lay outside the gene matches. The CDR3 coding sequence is TGTGCCAGCAGTCTAGTAGGACAGGGAGGCTCTGGGGCCAACGTCCTGACTTTC. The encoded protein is CASSLVGQGGSGANVLTF.

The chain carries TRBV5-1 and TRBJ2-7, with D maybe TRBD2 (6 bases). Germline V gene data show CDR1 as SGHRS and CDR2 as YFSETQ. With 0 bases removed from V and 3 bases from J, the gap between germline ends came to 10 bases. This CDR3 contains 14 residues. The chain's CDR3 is CASSLAAGRYEQYF. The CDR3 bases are TGCGCCAGCAGCTTGGCGGCGGGGCGCTACGAGCAGTACTTC.

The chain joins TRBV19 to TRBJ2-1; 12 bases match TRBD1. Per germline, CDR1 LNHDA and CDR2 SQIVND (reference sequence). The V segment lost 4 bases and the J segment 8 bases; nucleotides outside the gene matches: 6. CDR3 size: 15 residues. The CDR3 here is CASSRGQGARYEQFF. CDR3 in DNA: TGTGCCAGTAGTAGGGGACAGGGGGCGCGATATGAGCAGTTCTTC.

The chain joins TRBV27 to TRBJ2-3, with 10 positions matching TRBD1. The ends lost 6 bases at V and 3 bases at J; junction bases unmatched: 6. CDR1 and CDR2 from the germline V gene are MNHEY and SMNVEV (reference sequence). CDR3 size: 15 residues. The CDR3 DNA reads TGTGCCAGCAGGGACCCGGGACAGGGGACAGATACGCAGTATTTT. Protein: CASRDPGQGTDTQYF.

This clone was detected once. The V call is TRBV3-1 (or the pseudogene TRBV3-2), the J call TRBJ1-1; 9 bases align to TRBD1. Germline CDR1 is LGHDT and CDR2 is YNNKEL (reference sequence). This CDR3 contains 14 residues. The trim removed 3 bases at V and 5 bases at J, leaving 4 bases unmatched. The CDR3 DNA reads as TGTGCCAGCAGCCAGGGTGGACAGGGGACTGAAGCTTTCTTT. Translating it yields CASSQGGQGTEAFF.

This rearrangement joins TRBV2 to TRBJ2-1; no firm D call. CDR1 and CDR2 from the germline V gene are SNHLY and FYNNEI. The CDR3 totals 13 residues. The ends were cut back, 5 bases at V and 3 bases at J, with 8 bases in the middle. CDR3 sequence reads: CASSRDHYNEQFF. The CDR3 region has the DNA TGTGCCAGCAGTAGAGATCACTACAATGAGCAGTTCTTC.

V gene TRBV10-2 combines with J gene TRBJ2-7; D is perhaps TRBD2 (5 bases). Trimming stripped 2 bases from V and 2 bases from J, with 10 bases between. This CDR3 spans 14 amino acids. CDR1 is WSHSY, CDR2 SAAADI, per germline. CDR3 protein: CASSEAPGAYEQYF. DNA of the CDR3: TGCGCCAGCAGTGAGGCTCCCGGGGCCTACGAGCAGTACTTC.

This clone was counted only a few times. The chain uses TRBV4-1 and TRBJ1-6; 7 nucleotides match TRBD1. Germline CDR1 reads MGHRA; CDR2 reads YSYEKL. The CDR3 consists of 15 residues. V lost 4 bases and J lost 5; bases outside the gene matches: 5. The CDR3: CASSRFGQDNSPLHF. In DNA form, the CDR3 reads TGCGCCAGCAGCCGGTTTGGACAGGATAATTCACCCCTCCACTTT.

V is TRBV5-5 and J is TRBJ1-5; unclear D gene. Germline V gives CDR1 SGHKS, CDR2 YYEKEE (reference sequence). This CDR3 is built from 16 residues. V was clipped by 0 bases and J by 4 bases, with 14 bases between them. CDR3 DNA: TGTGCCAGCAGCTTGGCCCCGCAGATCGGGAATCAGCCCCAGCATTTT. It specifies CASSLAPQIGNQPQHF. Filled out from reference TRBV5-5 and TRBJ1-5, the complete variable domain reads DAGVTQSPTHLIKTRGQQVTLRCSPISGHKSVSWYQQVLGQGPQFIFQYYEKEERGRGNFPDRFSARQFPNYSSELNVNALLLGDSALYLCASSLAPQIGNQPQHFGDGTRLSIL.

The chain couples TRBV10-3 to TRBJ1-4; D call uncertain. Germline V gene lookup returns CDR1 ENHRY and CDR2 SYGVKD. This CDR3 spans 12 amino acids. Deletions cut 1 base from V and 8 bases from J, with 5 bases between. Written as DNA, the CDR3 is TGTGCCATCAGTGAGTACTCCGAAAAACTGTTTTTT. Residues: CAISEYSEKLFF.

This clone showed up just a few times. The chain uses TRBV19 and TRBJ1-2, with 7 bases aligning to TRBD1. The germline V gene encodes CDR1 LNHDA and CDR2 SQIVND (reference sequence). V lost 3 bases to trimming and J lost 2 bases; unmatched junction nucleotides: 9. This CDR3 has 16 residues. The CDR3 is CASSIGDSPQNYGYTF. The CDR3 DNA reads TGTGCCAGTAGTATCGGGGACAGCCCTCAAAACTATGGCTACACCTTC. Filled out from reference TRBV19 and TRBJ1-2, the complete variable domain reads DGGITQSPKYLFRKEGQNVTLSCEQNLNHDAMYWYRQDPGQGLRLIYYSQIVNDFQKGDIAEGYSVSREKKESFPLTVTSAQKNPTAFYLCASSIGDSPQNYGYTFGSGTRLTVV.

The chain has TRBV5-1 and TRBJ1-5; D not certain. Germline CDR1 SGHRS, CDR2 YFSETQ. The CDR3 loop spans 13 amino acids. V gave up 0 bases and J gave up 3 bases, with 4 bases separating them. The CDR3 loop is CASSLDINQPQHF. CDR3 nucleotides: TGCGCCAGCAGCTTGGATATCAATCAGCCCCAGCATTTT.

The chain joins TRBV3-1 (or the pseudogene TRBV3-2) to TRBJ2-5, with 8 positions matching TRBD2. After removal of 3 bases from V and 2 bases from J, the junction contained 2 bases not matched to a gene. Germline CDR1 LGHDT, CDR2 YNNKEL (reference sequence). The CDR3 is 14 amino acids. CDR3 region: CASSQSGGQETQYF. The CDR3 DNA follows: TGTGCCAGCAGCCAGAGCGGGGGTCAAGAGACCCAGTACTTC.

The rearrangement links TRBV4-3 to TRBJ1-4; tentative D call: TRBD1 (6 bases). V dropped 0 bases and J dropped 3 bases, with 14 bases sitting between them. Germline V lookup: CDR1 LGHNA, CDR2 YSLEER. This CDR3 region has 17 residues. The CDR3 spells CASSQDYRVGANEKLFF. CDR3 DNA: TGCGCCAGCAGCCAAGATTACAGGGTGGGGGCTAATGAAAAACTGTTTTTT.

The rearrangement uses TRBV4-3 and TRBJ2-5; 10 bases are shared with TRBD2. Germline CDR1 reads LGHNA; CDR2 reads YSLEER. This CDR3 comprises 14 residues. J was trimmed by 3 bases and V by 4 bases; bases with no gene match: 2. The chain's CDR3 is CASSPGLAEETQYF. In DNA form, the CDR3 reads TGCGCCAGCAGCCCCGGACTAGCGGAAGAGACCCAGTACTTC.

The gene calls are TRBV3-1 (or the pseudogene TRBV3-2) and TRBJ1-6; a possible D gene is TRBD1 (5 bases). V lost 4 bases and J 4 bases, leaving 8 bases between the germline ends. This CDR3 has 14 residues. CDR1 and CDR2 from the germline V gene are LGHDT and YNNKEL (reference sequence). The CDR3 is CASSRQRYNSPLHF. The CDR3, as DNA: TGTGCCAGCAGCCGACAGCGTTATAATTCACCCCTCCACTTT.

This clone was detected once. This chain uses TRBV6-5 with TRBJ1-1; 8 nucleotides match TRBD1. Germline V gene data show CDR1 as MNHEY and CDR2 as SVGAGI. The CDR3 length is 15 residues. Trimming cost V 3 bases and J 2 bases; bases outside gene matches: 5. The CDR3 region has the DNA TGTGCCAGCAGTTATTCAGGGGGCCTCAACACTGAAGCTTTCTTT. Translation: CASSYSGGLNTEAFF.

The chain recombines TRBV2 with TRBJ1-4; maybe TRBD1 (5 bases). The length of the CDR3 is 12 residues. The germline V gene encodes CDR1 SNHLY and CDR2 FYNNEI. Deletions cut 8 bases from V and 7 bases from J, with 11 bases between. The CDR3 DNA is TGTGCCAGCGCCCAGGGTGGTGAAAAACTGTTTTTT. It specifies CASAQGGEKLFF.

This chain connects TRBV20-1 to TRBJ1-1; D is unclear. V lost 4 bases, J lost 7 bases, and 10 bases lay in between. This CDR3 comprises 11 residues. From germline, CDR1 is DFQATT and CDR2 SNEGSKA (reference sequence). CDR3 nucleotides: TGCAGTGCTATGCGGGGATTTGAAGCTTTCTTT. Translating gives CSAMRGFEAFF.

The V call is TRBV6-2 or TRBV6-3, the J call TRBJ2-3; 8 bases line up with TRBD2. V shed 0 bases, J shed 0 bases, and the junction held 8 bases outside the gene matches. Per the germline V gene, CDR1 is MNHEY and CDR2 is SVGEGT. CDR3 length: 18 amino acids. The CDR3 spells CASSYSSSGVGSTDTQYF. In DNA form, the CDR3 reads TGTGCCAGCAGTTACTCGAGTAGCGGGGTAGGGAGCACAGATACGCAGTATTTT.